This T cell receptor (beta chain) was sequenced during a study of T cell changes during pregnancy in multiple sclerosis. This clone has only a few counts. The table came from immunoSEQ multiplex PCR; TCRdb's copy has only in-frame clones and leaves some out. In the table there are around 21,000 clones, 88% of which are singletons. V was cut by 4 bases and J by 2 bases, with 12 bases left in between. The germline V gene has CDR1 GTSNPN and CDR2 SVGIG (reference sequence). This CDR3 is built from 14 residues. This receptor was identified in a female donor in good health, enrolled as a control in a pregnancy study. The chain links TRBV30 to TRBJ1-3, with D possibly being TRBD1 (5 bases). The material was CD8+ T cells from peripheral blood mononuclear cells, obtained in the third trimester of pregnancy. This chain's CDR3 is CAWTQGVAGNTIYF. CDR3 in DNA: TGTGCCTGGACGCAGGGTGTAGCTGGAAACACCATATATTTT.